This TCR beta chain derives from a study of cytomegalovirus exposure and HLA in healthy donors. Findings of the study overall: Analyses of presence and absence presupposed an approximately uniform sequencing depth across donors. By a later analysis, the bulk of CMV-associated TCR beta chains appeared HLA-restricted. Association of a missense DCLRE1C variant with TCR beta V- and J-gene trimming was reported in a later analysis. A later analysis showed that HLA-associated TCR beta chains had undergone more clonal expansion than equally common others.

PCR primers comprised 60 Vbeta and 13 Jbeta primers. Clones were sequenced by immunoSEQ multiplex PCR, and TCRdb holds only the in-frame ones, with some missing. Its table records around 110,000 clones. A word on this clone: Its matching antigen is unknown.

CDR3 length: 15 amino acids. Germline CDR1 is MNHNY and CDR2 is SVGAGI (reference sequence). The V segment lost 5 bases and the J segment 4 bases; nucleotides outside the gene matches: 3. This sequence joins TRBV6-6 and TRBJ2-3; 13 bases match TRBD2. This receptor was obtained from a man aged 35 to 55 in good health and CMV-seropositive. The sample comprised PBMCs. The CDR3 region is CASSNGLAGADTQYF. The CDR3 region has the DNA TGTGCCAGCAGTAATGGACTAGCGGGAGCAGATACGCAGTATTTT.